The next 9 T cell receptor beta chains were all read from a single sample in a study of control samples from healthy donors and cancer patients. TCRdb's table, derived via immunoSEQ multiplex PCR, lists solely in-frame clones and lacks some. The table shows about 120,000 clones, with approximately 88% occurring only once. The material sequenced was blood. These receptors originate from a man in his forties in good health.

The genes are TRBV5-4 and TRBJ2-5; maybe TRBD1 (5 bases). Trimming took off 0 bases at V and 5 bases at J, with 8 bases between the two ends. Looked up from germline, CDR1 is SGHNT and CDR2 is YYREEE (reference sequence). The CDR3 totals 13 residues. Here the CDR3 DNA reads TGTGCCAGCAGCTTGGTGTCAGGGGAGACCCAGTACTTC. This encodes CASSLVSGETQYF.

Points on this clone: Sequence at one end of the junction differs from germline and may be a read error. The J gene is TRBJ1-1, the V gene TRBV25-1; no clear D. The CDR3 has 11 residues. Germline CDR1 MGHDK, CDR2 SYGVNS. CDR3 sequence: CASSGTRRPVF. The CDR3 bases are TGTGCCAGCAGTGGGACCCGAAGACCTGTCTTT.

The chain has TRBV10-3 and TRBJ2-1, with 8 bases aligning to TRBD2. The CDR3 runs to 14 residues. With 6 bases clipped from V and 4 bases from J, the junction kept 5 bases outside the gene matches. The V gene's germline CDR1 is ENHRY and CDR2 SYGVKD. The CDR3 reads CAIRSSGQYNEQFF. In DNA form, the CDR3 reads TGTGCCATCAGATCTAGCGGGCAATACAATGAGCAGTTCTTC.

The gene calls are TRBV6-5 and TRBJ2-1, with 10 bases matching TRBD2. CDR1 MNHEY and CDR2 SVGAGI come from the germline V gene. The CDR3 consists of 15 residues. The V gene end was trimmed by 6 bases and the J gene end by 2 bases; junction bases not matched to a gene: 4. The CDR3 bases are TGTGCCAGCAGCCAAAGCGGGGGGGCCTACAATGAGCAGTTCTTC. This codes for CASSQSGGAYNEQFF.

This chain connects TRBV25-1 to TRBJ1-2; 9 bases are a match to TRBD1. Germline lookup yields CDR1 MGHDK and CDR2 SYGVNS. The CDR3 is made up of 13 amino acids. J gave up 8 bases and V 3 bases, and 4 bases lay outside the gene matches. The CDR3 bases are TGTGCCAGCAGTGAGGGACAGGGTAGAGGCTACACCTTC. It encodes CASSEGQGRGYTF.

Notes on this clone: One junction end does not reproduce the germline sequence, and a read error may be involved. The chain employs TRBV28 and TRBJ1-2; tentative D call: TRBD1 (5 bases). This CDR3 contains 14 residues. Germline CDR1 reads MDHEN; CDR2 reads SYDVKM. The CDR3 DNA sequence: TGTGCCAACAGTTTAACGGGACGGTCCTATGGCTACACCTTC. Its protein is CANSLTGRSYGYTF.

The chain combines TRBV7-9 with TRBJ1-4; D not certain. This CDR3 spans 14 amino acids. Deletions cut 4 bases from V and 0 bases from J, with 6 bases between. In germline, CDR1 is SEHNR, CDR2 FQNEAQ (reference sequence). CDR3 protein: CASSSGATNEKLFF. The CDR3 DNA reads as TGTGCCAGCAGCTCCGGAGCAACTAATGAAAAACTGTTTTTT. The full variable domain, completed using reference TRBV7-9 and TRBJ1-4, is DTGVSQNPRHKITKRGQNVTFRCDPISEHNRLYWYRQTLGQGPEFLTYFQNEAQLEKSRLLSDRFSAERPKGSFSTLEIQRTEQGDSAMYLCASSSGATNEKLFFGSGTQLSVL.

The chain recombines TRBV24-1 with TRBJ1-1, with D tentatively TRBD1 (5 bases). Trimming removed 3 bases at V and 0 bases at J, with 22 bases between. This CDR3 is 19 amino acids long. The germline V gene has CDR1 KGHDR and CDR2 SFDVKD. The CDR3 sequence: CATSDQMPGTESMNTEAFF. CDR3 in DNA: TGTGCCACCAGTGATCAGATGCCCGGGACCGAAAGCATGAACACTGAAGCTTTCTTT.

V usage is TRBV19 and J usage is TRBJ2-3; possibly TRBD1 or TRBD2 for D (6 bases each). The germline V gene has CDR1 LNHDA and CDR2 SQIVND (reference sequence). Trimming cost V 1 base and J 4 bases, with 12 bases left between them. This CDR3 is 15 amino acids long. The chain's CDR3 is CASSIVGGRSDTQYF. The CDR3 nucleotides read TGTGCCAGTAGTATAGTTGGGGGGCGGTCAGATACGCAGTATTTT.